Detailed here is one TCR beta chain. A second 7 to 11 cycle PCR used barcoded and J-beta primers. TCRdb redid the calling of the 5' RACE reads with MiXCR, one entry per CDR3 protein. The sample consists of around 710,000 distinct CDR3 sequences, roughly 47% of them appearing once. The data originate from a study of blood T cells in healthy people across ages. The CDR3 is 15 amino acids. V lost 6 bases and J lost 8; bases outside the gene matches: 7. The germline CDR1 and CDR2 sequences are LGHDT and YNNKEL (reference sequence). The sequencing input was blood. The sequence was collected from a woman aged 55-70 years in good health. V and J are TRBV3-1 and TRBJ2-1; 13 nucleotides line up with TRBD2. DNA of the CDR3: TGTGCCAGCAGTCTTGGGACTAGCGGGACGTATGAGCAGTTCTTC. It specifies CASSLGTSGTYEQFF.